Shown below are 15 T cell receptor beta chains from a single sample sequenced in a study of T cells expressing NK-cell markers. TCRdb re-called the 5' RACE reads and gives one entry per CDR3 protein, without DNA. In total, the table holds about 550,000 distinct CDR3 sequences. Material: blood T cells: a sorted CD56 or NKG2C T cell subset, CD4+ or CD8+ T cells, or bulk PBMC T cells (not recorded which). The source of these receptors is a man between 18 and 29 years old in good health.

The chain recombines TRBV5-6 with TRBJ2-1; the D call from TCRdb, TRBD1, cannot be confirmed without DNA. Germline CDR1 SGHDT, CDR2 YYEEEE. This CDR3 has 11 amino acids. This CDR3 is CASSFDRVEFF.

The chain recombines TRBV12-5 with TRBJ1-2; checking the TCRdb D call of TRBD1 is not possible without DNA. CDR1 is LGHNT and CDR2 is FRNRAP in the germline V gene. This CDR3 comprises 13 residues. The CDR3: CASGSPGGLGYTF.

This chain connects TRBV5-1 to TRBJ2-1. The length of the CDR3 is 16 residues. Germline V gives CDR1 SGHRS, CDR2 YFSETQ. The CDR3 protein is CASSWGVMSSYNEQFF.

The CDR3 sequence: CSARDSGISYEQYF. This chain links TRBV20-1 with TRBJ2-7; lacking DNA, the TRBD2 call made by TCRdb goes unchecked. CDR3 size: 14 residues. Per the germline V gene, CDR1 is DFQATT and CDR2 is SNEGSKA (reference sequence).

The gene calls are TRBV29-1 and TRBJ2-2. The CDR3 is 13 amino acids. Germline CDR1 and CDR2: SQVTM and ANQGSEA. CDR3 sequence: CSVAGEGTGELFF.

The chain couples TRBV5-6 to TRBJ2-1; no DNA is available, so the TRBD2 call from TCRdb remains unchecked. This CDR3 has 17 amino acids. Germline assignment: CDR1 SGHDT and CDR2 YYEEEE. Here the CDR3 reads CASSLDSTALIQHEQFF. The entire variable domain, with the rest obtained from reference TRBV5-6 and TRBJ2-1, is as follows: DAGVTQSPTHLIKTRGQQVTLRCSPKSGHDTVSWYQQALGQGPQFIFQYYEEEERQRGNFPDRFSGHQFPNYSSELNVNALLLGDSALYLCASSLDSTALIQHEQFFGPGTRLTVL.

This sequence joins TRBV7-3 and TRBJ2-7. This CDR3 has 12 residues. Germline CDR1 is SGHTA and CDR2 is FQGTGA. The CDR3 is CASRGFSYEQYF.

V gene TRBV11-2 combines with J gene TRBJ1-2; with no DNA, the TCRdb D assignment of TRBD1 cannot be verified. The CDR3 runs 15 residues. The germline V gene has CDR1 SGHAT and CDR2 FQNNGV. The chain's CDR3 is CASRSLDAGYYGYTF.

The chain uses TRBV11-2 and TRBJ2-3; checking the TCRdb D call of TRBD2 is not possible without DNA. The CDR3 totals 15 residues. Germline V gene lookup returns CDR1 SGHAT and CDR2 FQNNGV. The CDR3 here is CASSLGRANTDTQYF. Filled out from reference TRBV11-2 and TRBJ2-3, the complete variable domain reads EAGVAQSPRYKIIEKRQSVAFWCNPISGHATLYWYQQILGQGPKLLIQFQNNGVVDDSQLPKDRFSAERLKGVDSTLKIQPAKLEDSAVYLCASSLGRANTDTQYFGPGTRLTVL.

The chain has TRBV5-5 and TRBJ2-3; without DNA, the TCRdb call of TRBD1 cannot be checked. Germline V gives CDR1 SGHKS, CDR2 YYEKEE (reference sequence). This CDR3 contains 16 residues. This CDR3 is CASSYRPGHDTDTQYF. Full variable domain (missing parts from reference TRBV5-5 and TRBJ2-3): DAGVTQSPTHLIKTRGQQVTLRCSPISGHKSVSWYQQVLGQGPQFIFQYYEKEERGRGNFPDRFSARQFPNYSSELNVNALLLGDSALYLCASSYRPGHDTDTQYFGPGTRLTVL.

The genes are TRBV29-1 and TRBJ2-1; TCRdb proposes TRBD2, but this gene call is untestable without DNA. CDR1 and CDR2 from the germline V gene are SQVTM and ANQGSEA. The CDR3 totals 15 residues. CDR3 residues: CSVVGLQGGSHEQFF.

The V and J genes are TRBV5-6 and TRBJ2-2. Germline lookup yields CDR1 SGHDT and CDR2 YYEEEE. The CDR3 length is 14 residues. The CDR3 reads CASSLAGIAGELFF. Combining the CDR3 with reference TRBV5-6 and TRBJ2-2 gives the whole variable domain DAGVTQSPTHLIKTRGQQVTLRCSPKSGHDTVSWYQQALGQGPQFIFQYYEEEERQRGNFPDRFSGHQFPNYSSELNVNALLLGDSALYLCASSLAGIAGELFFGEGSRLTVL.

The rearrangement links TRBV9 to TRBJ2-1; lacking DNA, the TRBD1 call made by TCRdb goes unchecked. Germline loops: CDR1 SGDLS, CDR2 YYNGEE. The CDR3 is 16 residues long. CDR3 protein: CASSVGGAGVSNEQFF.

The gene calls are TRBV24-1 and TRBJ2-2; the D call from TCRdb, TRBD2, cannot be confirmed without DNA. This CDR3 contains 16 residues. Germline CDR1 is KGHDR and CDR2 is SFDVKD. CDR3 sequence reads: CATTTSGTRRAGELFF.

The V and J genes are TRBV5-5 and TRBJ1-5; TCRdb returns TRBD1, unconfirmable since there is no DNA. CDR1 is SGHKS and CDR2 is YYEKEE in the germline V gene (reference sequence). CDR3 length: 15 residues. The CDR3 sequence is CASILWTGGSQPQHF.